This T cell receptor beta chain was retrieved from a study of cytomegalovirus exposure and HLA in healthy donors. Study results and limitations: 164 TCR beta chains were listed as cytomegalovirus-associated. For cytomegalovirus status, the classifier reportedly gave diagnoses with high specificity and sensitivity.

PCR employed 60 Vbeta and 13 Jbeta primers. Profiled with immunoSEQ multiplex PCR; TCRdb holds only in-frame clones, not every one. The table has some 270,000 clones, 75% to 90% seen once; the top ten hold about 0.28%. Trimming took off 4 bases at V and 6 bases at J, with 18 bases between the two ends. CDR3 length equals 15 residues. Germline V CDR1 and CDR2: SGHTA, FQGTGA. Comments on this clone: Antigen: not known.

What was sequenced was PBMCs. This chain uses TRBV7-3 with TRBJ1-2; possibly TRBD1 for D (5 bases). The source of this sequence is a girl aged 2 to 9 in good health and CMV-seronegative. For the CDR3, the DNA is TGTGCCAGCAGCTCTTACATAGTTAAAGGGGATGGCTACACCTTC. It specifies CASSSYIVKGDGYTF.